This T cell receptor (beta chain) was obtained from a study of CD4 T cells in relation to SARS-CoV-2 and coronaviruses. Overall study: ViraFEST: roughly ten-day antigen culture of PBMCs, then TCR beta CDR3 sequencing. Controls used an HIV-1 Nef peptide pool or no peptide. The restricting HLA molecule for shared crossreactive spike epitopes was mapped.

The unexposed donors gave CD4+ T cells in about 2011-2018, prior to COVID-19. CD4+ T cells were isolated from the cells after around 9 days of culture. Cultures received half-medium IL-2 refreshes on days 3 and 7. The table came from immunoSEQ multiplex PCR; TCRdb's copy has only in-frame clones and leaves some out. The data contain tens of thousands of clones, approximately 80% of them singletons. Only a few counts were recorded for this clone. Its antigen is still unknown. This clonotype originated in a human donor in good health. The source material was CD4+ T cells from PBMCs, cultured in vitro.

The CDR3 DNA follows: TGTGCCAGCAGCCAAGGACAGAGGAATTCACCCCTCCACTTT. Translating gives CASSQGQRNSPLHF. The J gene is TRBJ1-6, the V gene TRBV3-1 (or the pseudogene TRBV3-2); D might be TRBD1 (5 bases). The germline V and J ends were trimmed by 1 base and 7 bases, with 8 bases remaining between them. The CDR3 runs to 14 residues. The germline V gene encodes CDR1 LGHDT and CDR2 YNNKEL (reference sequence).